A few counts support the clone carrying this T cell receptor beta chain. The antigen is unknown. Next came a second PCR, run for roughly 6 to 11 cycles, which used a sample-barcoded 5' primer along with a J-beta primer mix. A tag from a template-switch adaptor with 12 random nucleotides marked each cDNA molecule. TCRdb independently ran MiXCR on the 5' RACE reads; one entry per CDR3 protein. The sample records about 1.5 million distinct CDR3 sequences, less than 45% being singletons. The data belong to a study of blood T cells in healthy people across ages. General study findings and limits: Age brought a roughly linear fall in TCR beta diversity measured per million T cells.

The sample providers were healthy Caucasian people from Russia, aged about 6 to 95. Every sample yielded at least 6.5 million isolated PBMCs. Germline V gene lookup returns CDR1 SGHVS and CDR2 FQNEAQ. CDR3 size: 16 residues. J gave up 0 bases and V 3 bases, and 6 bases lay outside the gene matches. The chain couples TRBV7-8 to TRBJ2-7; TRBD2 aligns across 9 bases. Sequencing used blood. The TCR was taken from a young woman in good health. The CDR3 sequence is CASSFPLAGSSYEQYF. The CDR3 bases are TGTGCCAGCAGCTTCCCCCTAGCGGGGAGCTCCTACGAGCAGTACTTC.